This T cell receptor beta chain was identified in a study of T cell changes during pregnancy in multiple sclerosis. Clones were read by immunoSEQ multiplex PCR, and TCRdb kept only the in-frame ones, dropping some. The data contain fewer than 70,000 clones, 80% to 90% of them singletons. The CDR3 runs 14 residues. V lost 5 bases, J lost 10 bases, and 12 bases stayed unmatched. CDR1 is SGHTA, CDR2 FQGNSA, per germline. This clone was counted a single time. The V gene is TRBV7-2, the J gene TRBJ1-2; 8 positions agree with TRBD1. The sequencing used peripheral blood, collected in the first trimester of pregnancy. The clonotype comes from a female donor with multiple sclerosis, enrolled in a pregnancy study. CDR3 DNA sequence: TGTGCCAGCAGCCTAACGGACAGGGTTGATTCCTACACCTTC. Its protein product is CASSLTDRVDSYTF.